The 9 T cell receptor beta chains reported below all come from one sample, sequenced in a study of shared clonotypes between healthy human individuals. Produced via immunoSEQ multiplex PCR; TCRdb's table is partial and in-frame only. This table has roughly 760,000 clones, 74% appearing once. Sequencing was carried out using memory CD4+ T cells sorted from blood. Subset described: CD45RA-negative fraction. Every receptor here comes from a woman in her twenties or thirties in good health.

This chain uses TRBV7-8 with TRBJ1-5, with D perhaps TRBD1 (6 bases). Trimming pared 2 bases from V and 0 bases from J, leaving 8 bases between. This CDR3 has 15 amino acids. CDR1 SGHVS and CDR2 FQNEAQ come from the germline V gene. CDR3 region: CASSLNRDSNQPQHF. DNA for the CDR3: TGTGCCAGCAGCTTAAACAGGGATAGCAATCAGCCCCAGCATTTT.

The chain carries TRBV2 and TRBJ2-3, with 8 bases identical to TRBD2. V lost 11 bases to trimming and J lost 8 bases; unmatched junction nucleotides: 12. Germline CDR1 SNHLY, CDR2 FYNNEI. The CDR3 totals 13 residues. This chain's CDR3 is CAGTLAEDSTQYF. CDR3 in DNA: TGTGCCGGAACACTAGCGGAGGACAGTACGCAGTATTTT.

This clone has at least ten counts. The identical CDR3 is also encoded by other nucleotide sequences in the sample. The genes are TRBV27 and TRBJ2-2; the D is unclear. Germline V gives CDR1 MNHEY, CDR2 SMNVEV (reference sequence). The CDR3 sequence is 13 residues long. The ends were cut back, 2 bases at V and 3 bases at J, with 4 bases in the middle. The CDR3 nucleotides read TGTGCCAGCAGTTTAGGGGACACCGGGGAGCTGTTTTTT. It translates to CASSLGDTGELFF.

This chain links TRBV10-1 with TRBJ2-4; 8 nucleotides line up with TRBD1. CDR3 length: 15 amino acids. V lost 1 base, J lost 7 bases, and 6 bases stayed unmatched. Per germline, CDR1 WNHNN and CDR2 SYGVQD (reference sequence). The CDR3 bases are TGCGCCAGCAGTGAGTACCGGACAGGGCTGAACATTCAGTACTTC. Amino acids: CASSEYRTGLNIQYF.

The J gene is TRBJ2-7, the V gene TRBV5-1, with 8 bases lining up with TRBD1. Germline assignment: CDR1 SGHRS and CDR2 YFSETQ. The CDR3 contains 15 residues. The V gene end was trimmed by 7 bases and the J gene end by 6 bases; junction bases not matched to a gene: 15. CDR3 protein: CASSNPGTGYSEQYF. The CDR3 region has the DNA TGCGCCAGCTCGAACCCCGGGACAGGTTATTCCGAGCAGTACTTC.

The chain employs TRBV27 and TRBJ2-3; D not resolved. The CDR3 consists of 14 residues. Germline V gene lookup returns CDR1 MNHEY and CDR2 SMNVEV (reference sequence). V lost 2 bases and J 2 bases, leaving 8 bases between the germline ends. The CDR3 spells CASSLNHPTDTQYF. DNA of the CDR3: TGTGCCAGCAGTTTAAATCATCCCACAGATACGCAGTATTTT.

The rearrangement uses TRBV2 and TRBJ2-1, with 10 bases lining up with TRBD2. Germline CDR1 is SNHLY and CDR2 is FYNNEI. Germline trimming cut 3 bases from V and 6 bases from J; bases unmatched to any gene: 5. CDR3 length: 15 amino acids. The CDR3 DNA is TGTGCCAGCAGTGAGTGGCTAGCGGGAGCCAATGAGCAGTTCTTC. Protein product: CASSEWLAGANEQFF.

J is TRBJ1-1 and V is TRBV19, with TRBD1 matching 7 bases. This CDR3 has 14 amino acids. V trimming: 6 bases; J trimming: 4 bases; junction bases outside the gene matches: 8. CDR1 is LNHDA and CDR2 is SQIVND in the germline V gene (reference sequence). CDR3: CASRLIYRGTEAFF. CDR3 coding DNA: TGTGCCAGTAGACTCATTTACAGGGGCACTGAAGCTTTCTTT.

The chain combines TRBV7-9 with TRBJ2-3, with 7 bases fitting TRBD2. Per germline, CDR1 SEHNR and CDR2 FQNEAQ (reference sequence). The CDR3 loop spans 17 amino acids. The ends lost 2 bases at V and 2 bases at J; junction bases unmatched: 10. This CDR3 is CASSLFGRGGFTDTQYF. The CDR3 region has the DNA TGTGCCAGCAGCTTATTTGGGAGGGGAGGATTCACAGATACGCAGTATTTT.